The sequence of this TCR beta chain was determined in a study of vaccination effects on CD4 cells after COVID-19. Notes on the study in general: Only a few convalescent patients and no early post-infection timepoints featured in the study.

TCRdb's copy holds only in-frame clones and misses some; the assay was immunoSEQ multiplex PCR. The sample consists of about 68,000 clones, about 80% of them appearing once. In the ViraFEST assay, antigen-specific CD4+ clonotypes were identified by expansion after peptide-pool stimulation. Having been cultured for approximately ten days, the cells underwent CD4+ T cell isolation. Vaccinated recipients, who were negative for nucleocapsid antibodies, had no history of SARS-CoV-2 infection. Details on this clone: Its specificity is not known.

The germline CDR1 and CDR2 sequences are MNHNY and SVGAGI (reference sequence). This CDR3 has 14 residues. V lost 5 bases and J 2 bases, leaving 12 bases between the germline ends. V usage is TRBV6-6 and J usage is TRBJ2-5, with D perhaps matching TRBD1 (5 bases). This TCR came from a human donor who received a COVID-19 vaccine. The sequencing here drew on CD4+ T cells from PBMCs cultured with SARS-CoV-2 spike peptides, taken before COVID-19 vaccination. In DNA form, the CDR3 reads TGTGCCAGCAGTCTACGACAGCCTCAAGAGACCCAGTACTTC. It specifies CASSLRQPQETQYF.